Listed below are T cell receptor beta chains from one sample, sequenced in a study of cytomegalovirus exposure and HLA in healthy donors. The repertoire was sequenced with immunoSEQ multiplex PCR; TCRdb's copy has only in-frame clones and lacks some. Of roughly 150,000 clones detected, 80% to 90% appear once; the ten largest clones hold about 2.6%. Specimen: PBMCs. These receptors were collected from a boy aged 2 to 9 in good health and CMV-seronegative. Each CDR3 is given with its conserved first and last residue. D genes are given only for firm matches. Rows give clone size only sometimes, using once, few, many, or a class for an expanded clone.

TRBD1 | TRBJ1-2 | TRBV19 | few | CASRTRQGLFKGYTF | TGTGCCAGTAGGACCAGACAGGGACTCTTTAAGGGCTACACCTTC
NA | TRBJ2-7 | TRBV11-3 | NA | CASSSGGRPLYEQYF | TGTGCCAGCAGCTCCGGGGGGCGCCCCTTATACGAGCAGTACTTC
NA | TRBJ2-7 | TRBV7-8 | NA | CASSLQRTRPYEQYF | TGTGCCAGCAGCTTACAGCGGACTCGCCCCTACGAGCAGTACTTC
NA | TRBJ1-5 | TRBV9 | NA | CASSPRSDQPQHF | TGTGCCAGCAGCCCCAGAAGCGATCAGCCCCAGCATTTT
TRBD1 | TRBJ2-1 | TRBV29-1 | NA | CSVNGQGVTDEQFF | TGCAGCGTTAACGGACAGGGAGTTACCGATGAGCAGTTCTTC
NA | TRBJ2-1 | TRBV9 | once | CASSVILASNEQFF | TGTGCCAGCAGCGTAATACTAGCATCCAATGAGCAGTTCTTC
NA | TRBJ1-6 | TRBV27 | NA | CASSFRGTYNSPLHF | TGTGCCAGCAGTTTTAGGGGAACCTATAATTCACCCCTCCACTTT
NA | TRBJ1-2 | TRBV4-2 | NA | CASSQEAANGYTF | TGTGCCAGCAGCCAAGAAGCGGCGAATGGCTACACCTTC
NA | TRBJ1-2 | TRBV28 | NA | CASRERTGDWAGYTF | TGTGCCAGCAGGGAACGGACTGGCGACTGGGCTGGCTACACCTTC
NA | TRBJ1-1 | TRBV10-3 | NA | CAIASSLAGRPNTEAFF | TGTGCCATCGCTTCTTCTCTGGCAGGGAGGCCGAACACTGAAGCTTTCTTT
NA | TRBJ2-5 | TRBV15 | NA | CATSREQGWETQYF | TGTGCCACCAGCAGAGAACAGGGTTGGGAGACCCAGTACTTC
NA | TRBJ1-1 | TRBV7-9 | NA | CSSGRGGLGVNTEAFF | TGTTCCAGCGGACGCGGAGGGCTAGGGGTGAACACTGAAGCTTTCTTT
TRBD1 | TRBJ1-4 | TRBV6-6 | NA | CASTSDRGSEKLFF | TGTGCCAGCACCTCAGACAGGGGAAGTGAAAAACTGTTTTTT
NA | TRBJ1-1 | TRBV18 | NA | CASSLKTGAEAFF | TGTGCCAGCTCCCTGAAGACGGGGGCTGAAGCTTTCTTT
TRBD1 | TRBJ2-5 | TRBV5-1 | NA | CARSWGQGTGETQYF | TGCGCCCGCAGCTGGGGACAGGGGACGGGCGAGACCCAGTACTTC
NA | TRBJ2-7 | TRBV28 | NA | CASSLDKNYEQYF | TGTGCCAGCAGTCTTGACAAGAACTACGAGCAGTACTTC
TRBD1 | TRBJ1-2 | TRBV6-5 | NA | CASSRTGDGYTF | TGTGCCAGCAGTAGGACAGGGGATGGCTACACCTTC
NA | TRBJ1-5 | TRBV4-3 | few | CASSQDRIMGNQPQHF | TGCGCCAGCAGCCAGGATAGGATTATGGGCAACCAGCCCCAGCATTTT
TRBD2 | TRBJ2-7 | TRBV27 | NA | CASVSGRGGEQYF | TGTGCCAGCGTTAGCGGGAGGGGGGGCGAGCAGTACTTC
NA | TRBJ1-4 | TRBV7-9 | NA | CAYSIGRATNEKLFF | TGTGCCTACTCAATAGGGCGGGCAACTAATGAAAAACTGTTTTTT
NA | TRBJ1-4 | TRBV4-1 | NA | CASSQDGEGSINEKLFF | TGCGCCAGCAGCCAAGATGGGGAGGGTTCGATCAATGAAAAACTGTTTTTT
TRBD2 | TRBJ2-2 | TRBV5-4 | few | CASSAGTSGRNGELFF | TGTGCCAGCAGCGCTGGGACTAGCGGGAGAAACGGGGAGCTGTTTTTT
NA | TRBJ1-4 | TRBV5-5 | few | CASSLPATNEKLFF | TGTGCCAGCAGCTTGCCGGCAACTAATGAAAAACTGTTTTTT
NA | TRBJ1-4 | TRBV5-5 | NA | CASSHRANEKLFF | TGTGCCAGCAGCCACAGGGCTAATGAAAAACTGTTTTTT
TRBD2 | TRBJ2-5 | TRBV27 | NA | CASSLAGGLIGETQYF | TGTGCCAGCAGTCTAGCGGGGGGGCTTATCGGAGAGACCCAGTACTTC
NA | TRBJ2-2 | TRBV5-4 | NA | CAGSSRQENTGELFF | TGTGCCGGCAGCTCCCGACAGGAGAACACCGGGGAGCTGTTTTTT
TRBD1 | TRBJ1-2 | TRBV5-6 | NA | CASSWNIDRGGGGYTF | TGTGCCAGCAGCTGGAACATCGACAGGGGAGGAGGTGGCTACACCTTC
NA | TRBJ1-1 | TRBV29-1 | NA | CSVAGTTEAFF | TGCAGCGTTGCGGGGACTACTGAAGCTTTCTTT
TRBD1 | TRBJ2-7 | TRBV5-6 | NA | CASSVVGQGGNEQYF | TGTGCCAGCAGCGTGGTGGGACAGGGGGGTAACGAGCAGTACTTC
TRBD1 | TRBJ1-3 | TRBV5-6 | NA | CASSLTTGAFSGNTIYF | TGTGCCAGCAGCTTGACGACAGGGGCGTTCTCTGGAAACACCATATATTTT
NA | TRBJ2-7 | TRBV30 | NA | CACQGHWGGSGEQYF | TGTGCCTGCCAGGGGCACTGGGGGGGCTCGGGGGAGCAGTACTTC
NA | TRBJ1-4 | TRBV28 | NA | CASSLFSRRDGPNEKLFF | TGTGCCAGCAGTTTGTTTTCGCGGAGGGATGGTCCCAATGAAAAACTGTTTTTT
TRBD2 | TRBJ2-1 | TRBV4-2 | once | CASSQVEGTSGSGQFF | TGTGCCAGCAGCCAAGTGGAGGGGACTAGCGGGAGTGGGCAGTTCTTC
TRBD2 | TRBJ2-1 | TRBV5-1 | NA | CASTPILAGGQEEQFF | TGCGCCAGCACCCCGATTCTAGCGGGGGGGCAAGAAGAGCAGTTCTTC
TRBD1 | TRBJ2-2 | TRBV7-2 | NA | CASSSGQRNTGELFF | TGTGCCAGCAGTTCGGGACAGAGGAACACCGGGGAGCTGTTTTTT
NA | TRBJ2-2 | TRBV1 | NA | CTSSQEHGGEPYWDTGELFF | TGCACCAGCAGCCAAGAACACGGGGGGGAACCGTACTGGGACACCGGGGAGCTGTTTTTT
NA | TRBJ2-1 | TRBV9 | NA | CASSPFSSYNEQFF | TGTGCCAGCAGCCCGTTCAGCTCCTACAATGAGCAGTTCTTC
TRBD2 | TRBJ2-3 | TRBV6-5 | NA | CASSYETGGSTDTQYF | TGTGCCAGCAGTTACGAGACGGGGGGGAGCACAGATACGCAGTATTTT
NA | TRBJ2-5 | TRBV25-1 | NA | CASSEAGNQETQYF | TGTGCCAGCAGTGAAGCGGGGAATCAAGAGACCCAGTACTTC
NA | TRBJ2-1 | TRBV5-4 | NA | CASSFGRRAVGYNEQFF | TGTGCCAGCAGCTTCGGTCGGCGGGCCGTTGGTTACAATGAGCAGTTCTTC
TRBD2 | TRBJ2-7 | TRBV30 | few | CAWGGTSRGEQYF | TGTGCCTGGGGGGGAACCTCGCGGGGGGAGCAGTACTTC
NA | TRBJ1-1 | TRBV19 | NA | CASSLQTGRLAEAFF | TGTGCCAGTAGTCTCCAAACGGGTAGGCTTGCTGAAGCTTTCTTT